This T cell receptor (beta chain) comes out of a study of T cells in Graves' hyperthyroidism and ophthalmopathy. As to this clonotype: The antigen is unknown. A read error is likely, as this CDR3 ends without the conserved phenylalanine or tryptophan. It is unclear where the CDR3 begins or ends on the DNA, so no DNA is shown, and the CDR3 is as TCRdb lists it.

Whole-study results and caveats: Most thyroid clonotypes that were expanded above 0.001 also turned up in blood. Progression to ophthalmopathy was predicted a median of 6.5 months early.

Amplification targeted TCR beta CDR3 regions from RNA transcripts. The HTBI primer set was used in a first-round RT-PCR of the TCR CDR3. TCRdb reprocessed the multiplex PCR reads with MiXCR, giving one entry per CDR3 protein. The sample records 560,000 or so distinct CDR3 sequences, 46% being singletons. Germline loops: CDR1 SGHTA, CDR2 FQGNSA. The CDR3 spans 11 amino acids, including both terminal residues. Sequencing input: peripheral blood or thyroid tissue (not recorded which). The chain couples TRBV7-2 to TRBJ2-7; no DNA check was done on the table's D call, TRBD1. This clonotype originated in a woman between 18 and 29 years old with Graves' hyperthyroidism. The CDR3 protein is CASSSGTAANT.